The 17 T cell receptor beta chains reported below all come from one sample, sequenced in a study of T cell repertoires in cytomegalovirus infection (dated 2019 in TCRdb). The sample's treatment or condition label is to be understood as: in vitro stimulation with specific CMV peptide epitopes to enrich CMV-specific T cells. Which antigens these TCRs recognize remains unknown. Instrument on record: Illumina HiSeq 1500. TCRdb cleaned the public reads at Q25 with fastp, built clones with MiXCR and kept in-frame beta chains. Each CDR3 protein gets just one entry, which takes the most common genes and DNA from the rows behind it. Across this sample there are approximately 990,000 distinct CDR3 sequences, with around 29% seen only once. The ten largest clonotypes hold more than 13% of the sample. The source was cultured CD8+ T cells from PBMCs, collected from culture after CMV antigen stimulation. Receptor source: a human donor in good health (CMV status not recorded). Some clones in this sample may be carry-over from other donors' samples.

This clonotype was counted a single time. The chain combines TRBV27 with TRBJ1-1; D uncertain. With 0 bases removed from V and 1 base from J, the gap between germline ends came to 9 bases. This CDR3 has 15 amino acids. Germline V gives CDR1 MNHEY, CDR2 SMNVEV (reference sequence). The CDR3 loop is CASSLSAGENTEAFF. The CDR3 region has the DNA TGTGCCAGCAGTTTATCGGCTGGGGAGAACACTGAAGCTTTCTTT.

The rearrangement uses TRBV2 and TRBJ1-5, with unresolved D. The germline CDR1 and CDR2 sequences are SNHLY and FYNNEI. The ends were cut back, 2 bases at V and 2 bases at J, with 13 bases in the middle. CDR3 length: 16 residues. This chain's CDR3 is CASSERAPRGNQPQHF. CDR3 nucleotides: TGTGCCAGCAGTGAAAGGGCCCCCCGAGGCAATCAGCCCCAGCATTTT.

This chain connects TRBV6-4 to TRBJ1-1; D not resolved. The CDR3 length is 13 residues. V was cut by 4 bases and J by 0 bases, with 6 bases left in between. CDR1 is MRHNA, CDR2 SNTAGT, per germline. The CDR3 here is CASSVSVNTEAFF. The CDR3 DNA reads TGTGCCAGCAGTGTTTCGGTGAACACTGAAGCTTTCTTT.

As regards this clonotype: At one boundary the junction diverges from the germline segment, which might be a read error. The V gene is TRBV7-9, the J gene TRBJ2-2, with D unclear. Germline values: CDR1 SEHNR, CDR2 FQNEAQ (reference sequence). The CDR3 is made up of 12 amino acids. As DNA, the CDR3 is TGTGCCAGCAGCCAGAACAACGGGGAGCTGTTTTTT. It translates to CASSQNNGELFF.

This clonotype occurred a few times. The chain is built from TRBV28 and TRBJ2-1, with a tentative D call TRBD2 (5 bases). Trimming took off 6 bases at V and 0 bases at J, with 15 bases between the two ends. The CDR3 extends over 16 amino acids. Germline values: CDR1 MDHEN, CDR2 SYDVKM. The CDR3 DNA follows: TGTGCCAGCAGACGTTCCCTAGCTGGCTCCTACAATGAGCAGTTCTTC. It encodes CASRRSLAGSYNEQFF.

This clonotype came up many times. The chain joins TRBV6-5 to TRBJ2-1; D is ambiguous. The length of the CDR3 is 13 residues. Trimming shortened V by 0 bases and J by 5 bases, and 5 bases separated the two germline ends. Per the germline V gene, CDR1 is MNHEY and CDR2 is SVGAGI. The CDR3 loop reads CASSYSRDNEQFF. DNA of the CDR3: TGTGCCAGCAGTTACTCAAGAGACAATGAGCAGTTCTTC.

The V call is TRBV5-8, the J call TRBJ2-7; the match to TRBD2 covers 10 bases. The germline V gene has CDR1 SGHTS and CDR2 YDEGEE. Trimming at V came to 4 bases and at J to 6 bases, leaving 16 bases not matched to a gene. CDR3 length equals 17 residues. CDR3 amino acids: CASSIASTSGWLSEQYF. CDR3 in DNA: TGTGCCAGCAGCATAGCCTCGACTAGCGGGTGGTTGTCCGAGCAGTACTTC.

This chain links TRBV5-4 with TRBJ1-2; 7 bases fit TRBD1. J was trimmed by 6 bases and V by 2 bases; bases with no gene match: 22. In germline, CDR1 is SGHNT, CDR2 YYREEE (reference sequence). This CDR3 has 19 residues. The CDR3 is CASSFSHRGAAPNEHGYTF. CDR3 DNA sequence: TGTGCCAGCAGCTTCTCCCACAGGGGAGCGGCCCCCAACGAGCATGGCTACACCTTC.

This clonotype was seen a handful of times. This may be a read error, as it is one base from a much larger clone. The chain recombines TRBV7-2 with TRBJ1-1; TRBD1 aligns across 7 bases. CDR1 SGHTA and CDR2 FQGNSA come from the germline V gene. This CDR3 comprises 16 residues. Here the CDR3 reads CVSSLEWTGPYTEAFF. The CDR3 DNA follows: TGTGTCAGCAGCTTAGAATGGACAGGACCCTACACTGAAGCTTTCTTT. The variable domain in full, with the rest retrieved from reference TRBV7-2 and TRBJ1-1, is GAGVSQSPSNKVTEKGKDVELRCDPISGHTALYWYRQSLGQGLEFLIYFQGNSAPDKSGLPSDRFSAERTGGSVSTLTIQRTQQEDSAVYLCVSSLEWTGPYTEAFFGQGTRLTVV.

This chain uses TRBV5-1 with TRBJ2-2; D ambiguous. Trimming pared 0 bases from V and 3 bases from J, leaving 9 bases between. CDR1 is SGHRS, CDR2 YFSETQ, per germline. This CDR3 comprises 15 residues. In DNA form, the CDR3 reads TGCGCCAGCAGCTTGGCCCAAAGGTACACCGGGGAGCTGTTTTTT. The encoded protein is CASSLAQRYTGELFF.

The CDR3 bases are TGTGCCAGCAGCCAGACCCGACAGGGGGTATACGAGCAGTACTTC. This codes for CASSQTRQGVYEQYF. The chain employs TRBV14 and TRBJ2-7, with 9 bases matching TRBD1. The CDR3 runs 15 residues. The J segment lost 4 bases and the V segment lost 3 bases, leaving 7 bases of the junction unmatched. CDR1 is SGHDN and CDR2 is FVKESK in the germline V gene.

The chain recombines TRBV6-2 or TRBV6-3 with TRBJ1-5, with D perhaps TRBD1 (5 bases). The CDR3 length is 15 residues. CDR1 and CDR2 from the germline V gene are MNHEY and SVGEGT. Trimming cost V 2 bases and J 7 bases, with 15 bases left between them. CDR3 sequence (DNA): TGTGCCAGCAGTTACGCGGGAACCCCAGGGCAGCCCCAGCATTTT. It codes for CASSYAGTPGQPQHF.

Only a few counts were recorded for this clonotype. V is TRBV6-1 and J is TRBJ1-3; no clear D gene. CDR3 length equals 14 residues. CDR1 is MNHNS, CDR2 SASEGT, per germline. V was shortened by 1 base and J by 2 bases, with 6 bases between the two germline ends. CDR3 bases: TGTGCCAGCAGTGAAGGAGGCCCTGGAAACACCATATATTTT. Translated, it gives CASSEGGPGNTIYF.

This clonotype was detected ten times or more. The rearrangement links TRBV7-2 to TRBJ1-3; TRBD1 agrees at 9 bases. The CDR3 runs to 15 residues. Germline values: CDR1 SGHTA, CDR2 FQGNSA. J lost 2 bases, V lost 4 bases, and 3 bases had no gene match. This CDR3 reads CASSYHRGPGNTIYF. In nucleotides, the CDR3 is TGTGCCAGCAGCTACCACAGGGGGCCTGGAAACACCATATATTTT. The full variable domain, its missing parts supplied by reference TRBV7-2 and TRBJ1-3, is GAGVSQSPSNKVTEKGKDVELRCDPISGHTALYWYRQSLGQGLEFLIYFQGNSAPDKSGLPSDRFSAERTGGSVSTLTIQRTQQEDSAVYLCASSYHRGPGNTIYFGEGSWLTVV.

This clonotype was counted only a few times. The CDR3 sequence: CASSLSGQGTYNSPLHF. The CDR3 nucleotides read TGTGCCAGCAGCTTAAGCGGCCAGGGGACCTATAATTCACCCCTCCACTTT. V usage is TRBV7-8 and J usage is TRBJ1-6; tentatively, D is TRBD1 (6 bases). V was trimmed by 2 bases and J by 2 bases, leaving 13 bases between them. This CDR3 contains 17 residues. Germline CDR1 is SGHVS and CDR2 is FQNEAQ.

This clonotype was detected only once. For the CDR3, the DNA is TGTGCCAGTAGTATAACAGGAGGGAAGAACACTGAAGCTTTCTTT. It codes for CASSITGGKNTEAFF. The chain carries TRBV19 and TRBJ1-1; tentatively, D is TRBD1 (5 bases). The germline CDR1 and CDR2 sequences are LNHDA and SQIVND (reference sequence). The V end was cut by 2 bases, the J end by 1 base, with 11 bases between. The CDR3 consists of 15 residues.

The J gene is TRBJ2-3, the V gene TRBV6-6; 10 positions match TRBD2. CDR3 length equals 18 residues. CDR1 and CDR2 from the germline V gene are MNHNY and SVGAGI (reference sequence). Germline trimming cut 6 bases from V and 1 base from J; bases unmatched to any gene: 13. CDR3 region: CASSPTSGGAYGTDTQYF. The DNA for the CDR3 is TGTGCCAGCAGCCCCACCAGCGGGGGGGCTTATGGCACAGATACGCAGTATTTT.